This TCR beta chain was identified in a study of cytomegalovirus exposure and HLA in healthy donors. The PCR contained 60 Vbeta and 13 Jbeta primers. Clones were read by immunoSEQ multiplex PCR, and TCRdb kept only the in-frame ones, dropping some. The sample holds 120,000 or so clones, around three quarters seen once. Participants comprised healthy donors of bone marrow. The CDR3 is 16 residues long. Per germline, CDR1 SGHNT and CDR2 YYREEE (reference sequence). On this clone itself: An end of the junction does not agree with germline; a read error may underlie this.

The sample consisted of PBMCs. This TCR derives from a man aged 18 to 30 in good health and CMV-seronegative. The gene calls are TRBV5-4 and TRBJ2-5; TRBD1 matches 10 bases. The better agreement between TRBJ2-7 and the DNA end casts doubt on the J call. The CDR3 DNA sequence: TGCGCCAGCAGCCAAGCTCTGGGACAGGGGAGCGACGAGCAGTACTTC. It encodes CASSQALGQGSDEQYF.